This is a list of T cell receptor beta chains from one sample in a study of follicular helper T cells after annual influenza vaccination. Clones were sequenced by immunoSEQ multiplex PCR, and TCRdb holds only the in-frame ones, with some missing. This table has approximately 1,200 clones, around 76% appearing once. This sample comprised CXCR5+ CD38+ circulating T follicular helper cells from blood, obtained on the day of influenza vaccination. These TCRs come from an adult who received the influenza vaccine. The CDR3 runs from the conserved cysteine through the conserved F or W. Fields, in order: clone size, V gene, J gene, CDR3 length, D gene, CDR3 protein, CDR3 DNA. D genes are given only for firm matches. Only some rows state a clone size, as once, few, many or a class for expanded clones.

NA	TRBV21-1	TRBJ1-6	18	NA	CASSWCVATLHHNSPLHF	TGTGCCAGCAGTTGGTGTGTAGCTACACTACATCATAATTCACCCCTCCACTTT
NA	TRBV29-1	TRBJ1-1	15	TRBD1	CSASEAGGSNTEAFF	TGCAGCGCGTCTGAGGCAGGGGGATCGAACACTGAAGCTTTCTTT
NA	TRBV11-1	TRBJ2-3	13	NA	CASSTVWADTQYF	TGTGCCAGCAGCACCGTTTGGGCAGATACGCAGTATTTT
NA	TRBV9	TRBJ2-5	15	TRBD2	CASSLSGLDQETQYF	TGTGCCAGCAGCTTGTCGGGACTAGACCAAGAGACCCAGTACTTC
once	TRBV5-6	TRBJ1-3	12	NA	CASRSSGNTIYF	TGTGCCAGCAGATCCTCTGGAAACACCATATATTTT
NA	TRBV28	TRBJ1-1	13	NA	CASILGGGTEAFF	TGTGCCAGCATCCTAGGTGGGGGCACTGAAGCTTTCTTT
NA	TRBV28	TRBJ1-1	13	NA	CASSSGSDTEAFF	TGTGCCAGCAGTTCCGGGTCCGACACTGAAGCTTTCTTT
NA	TRBV5-1	TRBJ2-3	16	TRBD2	CASSLMAGEGTDTQYF	TGCGCCAGCAGCTTGATGGCGGGGGAAGGCACAGATACGCAGTATTTT
NA	TRBV5-1	TRBJ2-3	14	NA	CASSLGAGEDTQYF	TGCGCCAGCAGCTTGGGAGCAGGGGAGGATACGCAGTATTTT
few	TRBV7-9	TRBJ1-4	14	NA	CASSTDALNEKLFF	TGTGCCAGCAGCACGGACGCCCTCAATGAAAAACTGTTTTTT
NA	TRBV2	TRBJ1-4	16	NA	CASQRRQGNGNEKLFF	TGTGCCAGTCAACGCCGCCAGGGGAACGGTAATGAAAAACTGTTTTTT
NA	TRBV29-1	TRBJ1-5	14	NA	CSVVSGGGNQPQHF	TGCAGCGTTGTGTCGGGGGGCGGGAATCAGCCCCAGCATTTT
NA	TRBV7-2	TRBJ2-5	16	TRBD1	CASSVGDRGAGETQYF	TGTGCCAGCAGCGTGGGGGACAGGGGCGCGGGAGAGACCCAGTACTTC
few	TRBV28	TRBJ2-7	13	NA	CASSLGQGYEQYF	TGTGCCAGCAGTTTGGGTCAGGGTTACGAGCAGTACTTC
NA	TRBV5-6	TRBJ2-7	17	TRBD1	CASSSPTGGVSSYEQYF	TGTGCCAGCAGCTCTCCGACAGGGGGCGTCAGCTCCTACGAGCAGTACTTC
NA	TRBV7-2	TRBJ2-3	13	NA	CASSLFPRDTQYF	TGTGCCAGCAGCTTATTCCCCCGAGATACGCAGTATTTT
NA	TRBV28	TRBJ2-5	16	TRBD1	CASSLWGQGSAETQYF	TGTGCCAGCAGTTTATGGGGACAGGGCTCGGCGGAGACCCAGTACTTC
NA	TRBV11-2	TRBJ2-1	15	NA	CASSRTSSSYNEQFF	TGTGCCAGCAGCCGAACCAGTAGCTCCTACAATGAGCAGTTCTTC
NA	TRBV7-9	TRBJ2-1	16	TRBD2	CASSLNGLAGDNEQFF	TGTGCCAGCAGCTTAAACGGACTAGCGGGGGACAATGAGCAGTTCTTC
NA	TRBV5-5	TRBJ2-3	13	NA	CASSFRGSDTQYF	TGTGCCAGCAGCTTCAGGGGATCGGATACGCAGTATTTT
NA	TRBV5-1	TRBJ2-5	14	TRBD1	CASSPGQGFETQYF	TGCGCCAGCAGCCCGGGACAGGGATTTGAGACCCAGTACTTC
NA	TRBV7-9	TRBJ1-6	15	NA	CASSPSDSGNSPLHF	TGTGCCAGCAGCCCCTCGGACAGCGGGAATTCACCCCTCCACTTT
NA	TRBV18	TRBJ1-1	17	NA	CASSPKNSVRGNTEAFF	TGTGCCAGCTCACCAAAAAATAGCGTCAGGGGAAACACTGAAGCTTTCTTT
NA	TRBV28	TRBJ1-1	13	NA	CASSPGQATEAFF	TGTGCCAGCAGTCCCGGACAAGCCACTGAAGCTTTCTTT
NA	TRBV6-1	TRBJ2-3	14	NA	CASSELGFPDTQYF	TGTGCCAGCAGTGAATTGGGGTTCCCAGATACGCAGTATTTT
NA	TRBV7-9	TRBJ1-1	13	NA	CASSLGQNTEAFF	TGTGCCAGCAGCTTAGGACAGAACACTGAAGCTTTCTTT
NA	TRBV19	TRBJ2-1	12	NA	CASKGRYNEQFF	TGTGCCAGTAAAGGTCGGTACAATGAGCAGTTCTTC
NA	TRBV5-8	TRBJ2-7	14	NA	CASSFVYLEHEQYF	TGTGCCAGCAGTTTCGTGTATCTAGAACACGAGCAGTACTTC
few	TRBV30	TRBJ1-5	13	NA	CAWSPPGYQPQHF	TGTGCCTGGAGTCCGCCGGGGTATCAGCCCCAGCATTTT
NA	TRBV25-1	TRBJ1-4	14	TRBD1	CASSPGQFNEKLFF	TGTGCCAGCAGTCCGGGACAGTTTAATGAAAAACTGTTTTTT
NA	TRBV19	TRBJ1-5	14	NA	CASLLQDGNQPQHF	TGTGCCAGCTTGCTACAGGACGGCAATCAGCCCCAGCATTTT
NA	TRBV4-1	TRBJ2-7	15	TRBD2	CASSQGEGPSEVQYF	TGCGCCAGCAGCCAAGGGGAGGGACCTTCGGAGGTGCAGTACTTC
once	TRBV28	TRBJ2-5	12	NA	CASSPTQGSQYF	TGTGCCAGCAGTCCCACCCAGGGCTCCCAGTACTTC
NA	TRBV5-1	TRBJ2-1	14	TRBD2	CASSSTTSQYEQFF	TGCGCCAGCAGCTCCACGACTAGCCAATATGAGCAGTTCTTC
once	TRBV28	TRBJ2-2	15	TRBD2	CASSSGTRITGELFF	TGTGCCAGCAGCTCCGGGACTAGAATAACCGGGGAGCTGTTTTTT
NA	TRBV5-1	TRBJ2-1	15	TRBD2	CASSMTSGSYNEQFF	TGCGCCAGCAGCATGACTAGCGGCTCCTACAATGAGCAGTTCTTC
NA	TRBV18	TRBJ2-1	15	TRBD2	CASSPPGSGSLEQFF	TGTGCCAGCTCACCACCGGGTAGCGGGAGTCTTGAGCAGTTCTTC
once	TRBV27	TRBJ2-1	13	NA	CASSSLRVAEQFF	TGTGCCAGCAGTTCGTTGCGCGTGGCTGAGCAGTTCTTC
NA	TRBV9	TRBJ2-3	11	TRBD1	CASGTADTQYF	TGTGCCAGCGGGACAGCAGATACGCAGTATTTT
once	TRBV6-1	TRBJ2-1	14	NA	CASSEAGAVNEQFF	TGTGCCAGCAGTGAAGCGGGAGCGGTCAATGAGCAGTTCTTC
NA	TRBV29-1	TRBJ2-4	11	NA	CSVEVKNIQYF	TGCAGCGTTGAAGTTAAAAACATTCAGTACTTC
once	TRBV15	TRBJ2-7	16	TRBD1	CATSRPPGQSSYEQYF	TGTGCCACCAGCAGACCTCCGGGACAGAGCTCCTACGAGCAGTACTTC
NA	TRBV2	TRBJ1-1	13	NA	CASSVQSNTEAFF	TGTGCCAGCAGTGTACAGTCGAACACTGAAGCTTTCTTT
NA	TRBV4-2	TRBJ1-3	17	TRBD1	CASSSRDRMSSGNTIYF	TGTGCCAGCAGCTCCCGGGACAGGATGAGCTCTGGAAACACCATATATTTT
NA	TRBV19	TRBJ2-1	15	TRBD2	CASSPTSGRAPKQFF	TGTGCCAGTAGTCCGACTAGCGGGAGGGCCCCTAAGCAGTTCTTC
NA	TRBV28	TRBJ1-5	14	TRBD1	CASSAGQRNQPQHF	TGTGCCAGCAGTGCGGGACAGCGTAATCAGCCCCAGCATTTT
NA	TRBV28	TRBJ2-3	11	NA	CASRGRGSLYF	TGTGCCAGCAGGGGCAGGGGAAGTCTGTATTTT